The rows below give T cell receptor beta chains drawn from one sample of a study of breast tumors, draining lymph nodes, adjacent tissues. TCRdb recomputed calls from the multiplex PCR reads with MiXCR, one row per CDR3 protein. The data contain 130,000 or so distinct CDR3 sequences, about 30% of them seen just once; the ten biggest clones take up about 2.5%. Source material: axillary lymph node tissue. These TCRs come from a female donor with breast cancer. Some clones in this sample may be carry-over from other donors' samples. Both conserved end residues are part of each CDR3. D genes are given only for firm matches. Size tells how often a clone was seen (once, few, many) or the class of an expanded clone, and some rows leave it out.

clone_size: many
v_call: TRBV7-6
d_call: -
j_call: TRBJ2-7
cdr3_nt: TGTGCCAGCAGCCGGATAGACGGCTACGAGCAGTACTTC
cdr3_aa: CASSRIDGYEQYF

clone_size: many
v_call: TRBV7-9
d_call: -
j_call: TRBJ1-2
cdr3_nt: TGTGCCAGCAGCTTGGAGGCAAGGGGGAATGGCTACACCTTC
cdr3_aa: CASSLEARGNGYTF

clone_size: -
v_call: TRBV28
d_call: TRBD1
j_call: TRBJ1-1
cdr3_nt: TGTGCCAGCAGACGCAGGGGGTTAATGAACACTGAAGCTTTCTTT
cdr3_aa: CASRRRGLMNTEAFF

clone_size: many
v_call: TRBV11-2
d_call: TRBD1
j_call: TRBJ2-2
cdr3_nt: TGTGCCAGCAGCAAGGGACAGGGGATTAACACCGGGGAGCTGTTTTTT
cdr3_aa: CASSKGQGINTGELFF

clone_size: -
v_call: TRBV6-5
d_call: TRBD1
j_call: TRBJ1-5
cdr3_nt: TGTGCCAGCGCCGAGGACAGGGGAGGCAATCAGCCCCAGCATTTT
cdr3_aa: CASAEDRGGNQPQHF

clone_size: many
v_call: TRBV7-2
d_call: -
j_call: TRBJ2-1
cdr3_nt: TGTGCCAGCAGCTTAGTCCAGGGGACCTACAATGAGCAGTTCTTC
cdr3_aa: CASSLVQGTYNEQFF

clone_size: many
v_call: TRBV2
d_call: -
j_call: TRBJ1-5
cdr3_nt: TGTGCCAGCACTCAGGTTCACCCTCAGGATCAGCCCCAGCATTTT
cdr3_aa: CASTQVHPQDQPQHF

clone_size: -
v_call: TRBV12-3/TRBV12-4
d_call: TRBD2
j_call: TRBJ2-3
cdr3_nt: TGTGCCAGCAGTTTCGGGACTAGCGGGGGGGCGTATACGCAGTATTTT
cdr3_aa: CASSFGTSGGAYTQYF

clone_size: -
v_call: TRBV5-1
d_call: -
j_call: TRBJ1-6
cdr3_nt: TGCGCCAGCCGACAGGTTAGCTCCTATAATTCACCCCTCCACTTT
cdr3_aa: CASRQVSSYNSPLHF

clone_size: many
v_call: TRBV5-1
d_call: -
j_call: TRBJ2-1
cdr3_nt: TGCGCCAGCAGCTTGTTCAGGATAGACAATGAGCAGTTCTTC
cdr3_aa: CASSLFRIDNEQFF

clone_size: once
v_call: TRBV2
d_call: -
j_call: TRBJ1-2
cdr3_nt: TGTGCCAGGAAGACTTATGGGGAAACGGCTGAAACTTATGGCTACACCTTC
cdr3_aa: CARKTYGETAETYGYTF

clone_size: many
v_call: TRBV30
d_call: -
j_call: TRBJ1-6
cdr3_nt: TGTGCCTGGAAGGTCTGGACTAAAAATTCACCCCTCCACTTT
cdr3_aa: CAWKVWTKNSPLHF

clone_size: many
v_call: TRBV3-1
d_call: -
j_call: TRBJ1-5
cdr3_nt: TGTGCCAGCAGCCAAGATCTAGCAGCTCGGCCCCAGCATTTT
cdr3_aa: CASSQDLAARPQHF

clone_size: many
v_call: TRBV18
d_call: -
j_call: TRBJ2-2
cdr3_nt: TGTGCCAGCTCAATATCCGCGGGGAGCACCGGGGAGCTGTTTTTT
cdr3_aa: CASSISAGSTGELFF

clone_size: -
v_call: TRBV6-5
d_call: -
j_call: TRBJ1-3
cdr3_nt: TGTGCCAGCAGTCACTCGTACAGCTCTGGAAACACCATATATTTT
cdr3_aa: CASSHSYSSGNTIYF

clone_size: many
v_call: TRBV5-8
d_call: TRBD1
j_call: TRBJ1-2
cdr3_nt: TGTGCCAGCAGCCAACCCCCCGGGACAGGGATGTATGGCTACACCTTC
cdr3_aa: CASSQPPGTGMYGYTF

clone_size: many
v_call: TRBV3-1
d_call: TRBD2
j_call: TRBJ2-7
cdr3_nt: TGTGCCAGCAGCCAACTAGCGGGGCGCGAGCAGTACTTC
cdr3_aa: CASSQLAGREQYF

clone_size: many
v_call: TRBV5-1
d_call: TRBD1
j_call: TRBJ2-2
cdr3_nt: TGCGCCAGCAGCTTGGGGGACAGGACAAACGGGGAGCTGTTTTTT
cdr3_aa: CASSLGDRTNGELFF

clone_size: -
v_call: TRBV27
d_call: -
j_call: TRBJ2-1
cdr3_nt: TGTGCCAGCAAACCCCGGAGCTCCTACAATGAGCAGTTCTTC
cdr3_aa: CASKPRSSYNEQFF

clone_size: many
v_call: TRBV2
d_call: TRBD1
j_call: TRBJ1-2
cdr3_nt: TGTGCCAGCAGTGTAGGGACAGTCAGGACCTTC
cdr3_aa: CASSVGTVRTF

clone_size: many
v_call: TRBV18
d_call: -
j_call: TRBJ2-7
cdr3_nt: TGTGCCAGCTCACCTCCGGGACGCTTCTACGAGCAGTACTTC
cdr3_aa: CASSPPGRFYEQYF

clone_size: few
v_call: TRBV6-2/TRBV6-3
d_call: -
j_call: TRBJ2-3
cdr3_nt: TGTGCCAGCAGGCGGGTGGGTGCTACGCAGTATTTT
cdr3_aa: CASRRVGATQYF

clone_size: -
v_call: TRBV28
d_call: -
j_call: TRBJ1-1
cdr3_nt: TGTGCCAGCAGTTTGGTGACTCTAGGGGTAGGTGAAGCTTTCTTT
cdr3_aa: CASSLVTLGVGEAFF

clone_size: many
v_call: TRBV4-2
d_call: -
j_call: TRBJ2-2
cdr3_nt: TGTGCCAGCAGCCAAGTTCGGTCGAACACCGGGGAGCTGTTTTTT
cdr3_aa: CASSQVRSNTGELFF

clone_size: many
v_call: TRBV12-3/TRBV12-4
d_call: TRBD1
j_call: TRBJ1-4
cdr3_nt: TGTGCCAGCACCGGACAGGCCACAACTAATGAAAAACTGTTTTTT
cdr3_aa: CASTGQATTNEKLFF

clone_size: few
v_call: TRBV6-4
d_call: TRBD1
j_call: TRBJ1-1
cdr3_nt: TGTGCCAGCAGTGCCAACAGGGGGAACACTGAAGCTTTCTTT
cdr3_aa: CASSANRGNTEAFF

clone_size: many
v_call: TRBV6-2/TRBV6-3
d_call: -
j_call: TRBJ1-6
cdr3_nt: TGTGCCAGCAGGGACCCCCCCGGGGGCTTCGATTCACCCCTCCACTTT
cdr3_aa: CASRDPPGGFDSPLHF

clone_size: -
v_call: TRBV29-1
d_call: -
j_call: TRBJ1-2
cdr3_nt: TGCAGCTTGGGCGCCCCGGGCTACACCTTC
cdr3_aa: CSLGAPGYTF

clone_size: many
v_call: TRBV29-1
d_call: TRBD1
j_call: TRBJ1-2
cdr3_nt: TGCAGCGTTGAACGACAGGGGGTTAGCTATGGCTACACCTTC
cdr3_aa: CSVERQGVSYGYTF

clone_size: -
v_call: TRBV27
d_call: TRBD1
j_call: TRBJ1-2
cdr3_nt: TGTGCCAGCAGTTCTGCCGGGACAGGAGACTATGGCTACACCTTC
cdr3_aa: CASSSAGTGDYGYTF

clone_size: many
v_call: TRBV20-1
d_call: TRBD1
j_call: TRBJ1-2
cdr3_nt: TGCAGTGCGAGGGACAGTTATGGCTACACCTTC
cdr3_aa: CSARDSYGYTF

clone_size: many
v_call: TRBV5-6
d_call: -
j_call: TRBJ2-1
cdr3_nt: TGTGCCAGCAGACGTAGGGGTGGGGCCTACAATGAGCAGTTCTTC
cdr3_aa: CASRRRGGAYNEQFF

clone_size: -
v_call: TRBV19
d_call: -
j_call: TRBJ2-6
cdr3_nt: TGTGCCAGTAGTCATCAGGGGAGGGAGCTCACCGGGGCCAACGTCCTGACTTTC
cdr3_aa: CASSHQGRELTGANVLTF

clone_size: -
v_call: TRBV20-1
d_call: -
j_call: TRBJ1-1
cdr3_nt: TGCAGTGCTGCGGGACGGATAAACACTGAAGCTTTCTTT
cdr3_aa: CSAAGRINTEAFF

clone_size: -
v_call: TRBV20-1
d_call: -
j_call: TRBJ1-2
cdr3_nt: TGCAGCCATATTCCGAGAGGAGACGATAACTATGGCTACACCTTC
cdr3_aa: CSHIPRGDDNYGYTF

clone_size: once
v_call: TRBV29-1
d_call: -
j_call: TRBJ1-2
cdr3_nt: TGCAGCGTTGACCCTTCCTGGGAATCTAACTATGGCTACACCTTC
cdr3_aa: CSVDPSWESNYGYTF

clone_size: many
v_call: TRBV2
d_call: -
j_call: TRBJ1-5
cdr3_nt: TGTGCCAGCAGTGTGGGAAGCCAAAATAGCAATCAGCCCCAGCATTTT
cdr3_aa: CASSVGSQNSNQPQHF

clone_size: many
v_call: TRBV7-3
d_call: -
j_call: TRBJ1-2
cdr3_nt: TGTGCCAGCAGCTTATGGGGCCTCCCTAACTATGGCTACACCTTC
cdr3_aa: CASSLWGLPNYGYTF

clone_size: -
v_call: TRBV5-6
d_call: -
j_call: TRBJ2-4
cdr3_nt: TGTGCCAGCAGCTTGAGGCCCACGCGGAGCAGGGACAAAAACATTCAGTACTTC
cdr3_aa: CASSLRPTRSRDKNIQYF

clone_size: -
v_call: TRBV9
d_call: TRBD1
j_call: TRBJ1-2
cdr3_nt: TGTGCCAGCAGCGAGACCCCGGGACAGGGTTTACATGGCTACACCTTC
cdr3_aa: CASSETPGQGLHGYTF

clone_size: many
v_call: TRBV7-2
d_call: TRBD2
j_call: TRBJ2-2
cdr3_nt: TGTGCCAGCAGTTCACCGGGACTAGCGACTACCGGGGAGCTGTTTTTT
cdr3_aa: CASSSPGLATTGELFF

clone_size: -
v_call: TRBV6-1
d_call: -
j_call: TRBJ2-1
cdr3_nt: TGTGCCAGCAGTGAACATGGCTATCTGGATGAGCAGTTCTTC
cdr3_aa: CASSEHGYLDEQFF

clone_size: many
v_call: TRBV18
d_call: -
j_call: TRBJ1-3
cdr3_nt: TGTGCCAGCTCACCACCGGGCTCTGGAAACACCATATATTTT
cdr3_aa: CASSPPGSGNTIYF

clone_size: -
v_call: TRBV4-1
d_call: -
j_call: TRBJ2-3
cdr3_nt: TGCGCCAGCAGCCAACGGGGGGCGCCAACAGATACGCAGTATTTT
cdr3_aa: CASSQRGAPTDTQYF

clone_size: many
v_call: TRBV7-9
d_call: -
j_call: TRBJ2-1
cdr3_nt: TGTGCCAGCAGCTCAACCGGTGAGCAGTTCTTC
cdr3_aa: CASSSTGEQFF

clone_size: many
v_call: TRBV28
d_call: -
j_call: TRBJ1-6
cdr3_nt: TGTGCCAGCAGTTACCTGCGGCAGGGAGGTAATTCACCCCTCCACTTT
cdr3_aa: CASSYLRQGGNSPLHF

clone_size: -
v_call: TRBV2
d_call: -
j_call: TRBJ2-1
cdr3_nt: TGTGCCAGCAGTGCAGCGACGCCACCAAATGAGCAGTTCTTC
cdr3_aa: CASSAATPPNEQFF

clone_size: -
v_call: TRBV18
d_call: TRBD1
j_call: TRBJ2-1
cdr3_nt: TGTGTCAGCTCACCAACTAGGACAGGGGGAAGCAATGAGCAGTTCTTC
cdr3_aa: CVSSPTRTGGSNEQFF

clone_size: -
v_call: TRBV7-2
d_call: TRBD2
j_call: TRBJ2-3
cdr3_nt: TGTGCCAGCAGCGAGACTAGCGGGGACACAGATACGCAGTATTTT
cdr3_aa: CASSETSGDTDTQYF

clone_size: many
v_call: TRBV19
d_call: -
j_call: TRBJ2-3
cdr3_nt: TGTGCCAGTAGTACTGGGGGCCGCTCCACAGATACGCAGTATTTT
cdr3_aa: CASSTGGRSTDTQYF

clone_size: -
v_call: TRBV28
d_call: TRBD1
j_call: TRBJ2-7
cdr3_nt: TGTGCCAGCAGTTCCGGGACAGGGTTGCACGAGCAGTACTTC
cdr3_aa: CASSSGTGLHEQYF

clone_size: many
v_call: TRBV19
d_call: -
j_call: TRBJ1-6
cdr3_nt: TGTGCCAGTAGCCCAGGGGTGCCCTATAATTCACCCCTCCACTTT
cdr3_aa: CASSPGVPYNSPLHF

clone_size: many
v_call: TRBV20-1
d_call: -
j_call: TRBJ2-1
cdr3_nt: TGCAGTGCTGGCCCCGGTTCGCAGTTCTTC
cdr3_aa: CSAGPGSQFF

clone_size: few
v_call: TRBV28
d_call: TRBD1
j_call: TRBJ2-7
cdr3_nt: TGTGCCAGCAGGAAGGACAGGGTTTTATCCTACGAGCAGTACTTC
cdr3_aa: CASRKDRVLSYEQYF

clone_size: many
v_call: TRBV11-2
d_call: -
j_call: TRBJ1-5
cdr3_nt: TGTGCCAGCAGCTTAGTCCCGGATCAGCCCCAGCATTTT
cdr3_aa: CASSLVPDQPQHF